The T cell receptor (beta chain) described here comes from a study of shared clonotypes between healthy human individuals. How the authors handled the data: ImmunoSEQ output lacked quality scores and full-length reads, limiting matched filtering. Here immunoSEQ multiplex PCR was the method, and the copy in TCRdb shows in-frame clones only, minus some. The DNA gave D and trimming, while V, J and clone size come from that table. The table lists some 1,900,000 clones, approximately 94% of them singletons. Notes on this clone: Its matching antigen is unknown.

Regarding the study as a whole: Rarefaction analysis demonstrated incomplete sorted-subset sequencing notwithstanding large depth.

V was trimmed by 0 bases and J by 2 bases, leaving 16 bases between them. CDR3 length: 17 residues. Germline-derived CDR1 and CDR2 are SGHNT and YYREEE (reference sequence). Positive CCR7 selection of CD45RO-negative cells yielded the naive CD8 cells, and terminally differentiated effector memory CD45RA+ cells were excluded. Study donors comprised healthy, HIV-negative adults devoid of recent acute infection or vaccination. All the donors were Caucasian adults who lived in Nashville, Tennessee. This TCR was recovered from a man aged 18 to 30 in good health. Material for sequencing was naive CD8+ T cells sorted from blood. The rearrangement uses TRBV5-4 and TRBJ2-3; perhaps D is TRBD1 or TRBD2 (5 bases each). This CDR3 is CASSLVGAGITTDTQYF. The CDR3 region has the DNA TGTGCCAGCAGCTTGGTTGGGGCCGGGATTACCACAGATACGCAGTATTTT.